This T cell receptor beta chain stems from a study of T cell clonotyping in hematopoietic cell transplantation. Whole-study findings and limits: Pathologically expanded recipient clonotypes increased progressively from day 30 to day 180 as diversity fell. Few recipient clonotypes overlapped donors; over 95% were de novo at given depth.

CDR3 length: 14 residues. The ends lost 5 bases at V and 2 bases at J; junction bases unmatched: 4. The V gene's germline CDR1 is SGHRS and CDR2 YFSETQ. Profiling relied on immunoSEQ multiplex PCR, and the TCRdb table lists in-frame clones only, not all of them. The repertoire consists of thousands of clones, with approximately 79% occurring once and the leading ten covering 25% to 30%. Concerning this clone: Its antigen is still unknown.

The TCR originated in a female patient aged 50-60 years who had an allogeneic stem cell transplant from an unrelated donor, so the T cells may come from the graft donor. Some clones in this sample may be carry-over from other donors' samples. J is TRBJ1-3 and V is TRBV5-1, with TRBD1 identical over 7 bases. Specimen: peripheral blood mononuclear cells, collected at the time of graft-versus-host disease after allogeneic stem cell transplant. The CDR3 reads CASRTDRAGNTIYF. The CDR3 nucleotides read TGCGCCAGCAGAACTGACAGGGCTGGAAACACCATATATTTT.